Below are 9 T cell receptor beta chains sequenced from a single sample in a study of T cells in Graves' hyperthyroidism and ophthalmopathy (dated by TCRdb to the late 2010s). Library generation was performed with multiplex PCR. TCRdb names Illumina HiSeq 2000 as the instrument used. The TCR beta CDR3 regions were amplified from the RNA transcripts. The TCR CDR3 was subjected to a first round of RT-PCR using the HTBI primer set and the Qiagen OneStep RT-PCR kit. TCRdb reprocessing: public reads trimmed at Q25 with fastp, clones called with MiXCR, in-frame beta chains kept. Merged by CDR3 protein, the rows form single entries marked with the most common genes and DNA. The sample table records 600,000 to 650,000 distinct CDR3 sequences; under 20% of these occur just once. About 3.8% of the sample belongs to the ten largest clones. Sequencing input: blood. Receptors originate from a woman in her twenties or thirties with Graves' hyperthyroidism.

The table lists this clonotype with a few counts. The chain is built from TRBV5-5 and TRBJ2-5, with unresolved D. Per the germline V gene, CDR1 is SGHKS and CDR2 is YYEKEE (reference sequence). With 1 base removed from V and 5 bases from J, the gap between germline ends came to 15 bases. CDR3 length equals 15 residues. CDR3: CASSLSMLIRETQYF. The CDR3 coding sequence is TGTGCCAGCAGCTTGAGCATGCTTATTAGGGAGACCCAGTACTTC.

The chain is built from TRBV9 and TRBJ2-7; 13 bases map to TRBD2. The CDR3 has 14 amino acids. The J segment lost 7 bases and the V segment lost 0 bases, leaving 1 base of the junction unmatched. CDR1 and CDR2 from the germline V gene are SGDLS and YYNGEE. The CDR3 region is CASSVAGLAGEQYF. The CDR3 DNA is TGTGCCAGCAGCGTAGCGGGACTAGCGGGGGAGCAGTACTTC.

This clonotype was counted ten times or more. J is TRBJ2-7 and V is TRBV20-1; D may be TRBD1 (6 bases). CDR1 is DFQATT and CDR2 is SNEGSKA in the germline V gene (reference sequence). The CDR3 is made up of 16 amino acids. Deletions cut 0 bases from V and 2 bases from J, with 17 bases between. This CDR3 reads CSARDLPNRVPYEQYF. DNA for the CDR3: TGCAGTGCTAGAGATCTCCCGAACAGGGTCCCCTACGAGCAGTACTTC.

This clonotype was seen many times. This chain links TRBV10-3 with TRBJ1-5; perhaps TRBD1 as D (6 bases). Trimming took 5 bases from V and 4 from J, leaving 15 bases between them. This CDR3 contains 15 residues. Germline CDR1 and CDR2: ENHRY and SYGVKD. CDR3 coding DNA: TGTGCCATCAGTAGGTCGGACAGCCCAAATCAGCCCCAGCATTTT. Its translation: CAISRSDSPNQPQHF.

This clonotype was detected a few times. The gene calls are TRBV20-1 and TRBJ1-1; no firm D call. The CDR3 length is 13 residues. V dropped 6 bases and J dropped 1 base, with 12 bases sitting between them. Germline V gene sequence: CDR1 DFQATT, CDR2 SNEGSKA (reference sequence). CDR3 nucleotides: TGCAGTGCCGCGGAGGGTGGGAACACTGAAGCTTTCTTT. Amino acids: CSAAEGGNTEAFF.

Details on this clonotype: A much larger clone lies a single base off, so this may be a read error. The V gene is TRBV2, the J gene TRBJ2-5; D is possibly TRBD1 (6 bases). The CDR3 is 14 amino acids. The V gene's germline CDR1 is SNHLY and CDR2 FYNNEI. V lost 2 bases, J lost 2 bases, and 9 bases lay in between. The CDR3 sequence: CASSEPGQQETQYF. CDR3 bases: TGTGCCAGCAGTGAACCCGGACAGCAAGAGACCCAGTACTTC.

The chain employs TRBV5-1 and TRBJ2-5, with D possibly TRBD1 on 6 matching bases. Trimming removed 2 bases from V and 0 bases from J, with 8 bases in between. Germline CDR1 and CDR2: SGHRS and YFSETQ. CDR3 length equals 14 residues. CDR3 nucleotide sequence: TGCGCCAGCAGCTTTTGGGACAACCAAGAGACCCAGTACTTC. Translated, it gives CASSFWDNQETQYF.

This clonotype appeared a few times. The chain recombines TRBV7-9 with TRBJ2-1, with 9 bases fitting TRBD2. The J segment lost 7 bases and the V segment lost 6 bases, leaving 22 bases of the junction unmatched. CDR1 SEHNR and CDR2 FQNEAQ come from the germline V gene (reference sequence). CDR3 length equals 19 residues. CDR3 protein: CASSSTRGTIAGARNEQFF. The CDR3 coding sequence is TGTGCCAGCAGTTCTACAAGGGGGACAATAGCGGGAGCGAGGAATGAGCAGTTCTTC.

This clonotype was observed a few times. J is TRBJ2-3 and V is TRBV5-1; D might be TRBD2 (5 bases). The CDR3 covers 15 residues. Trimming shortened V by 1 base and J by 6 bases, and 15 bases separated the two germline ends. Per the germline V gene, CDR1 is SGHRS and CDR2 is YFSETQ. The CDR3 loop is CASSLSTGSWDTQYF. CDR3 nucleotide sequence: TGCGCCAGCAGCTTGAGTACGGGAAGCTGGGATACGCAGTATTTT.